Detailed here is one TCR beta chain. What it binds is not known. This sample is part of a study of cytotoxic CD8 clonotypes in ibrutinib-treated CLL. Looking at the study overall: The subjects consisted of approximately ten relapsed/refractory and roughly 14 treatment-naive individuals, with about 17 IGHV unmutated.

V dropped 4 bases and J dropped 5 bases, with 11 bases sitting between them. The CDR3 consists of 13 residues. Germline lookup yields CDR1 MNHNY and CDR2 SVGAGI (reference sequence). Only in-frame clones appear in the TCRdb table, and some are missing; sequencing was by immunoSEQ multiplex PCR. The sample lists about 63,000 clones, about three quarters occurring once. Study outcomes and limitations: Collection times varied between progressing and sustained-remission patients. Higher circulating CD8+ T-cell counts strongly accompanied higher baseline clonality, above age-matched healthy donors. Once treatment began, public clonotypes, which were uncommon, contracted or stayed stable.

This chain links TRBV6-6 with TRBJ2-5, with a tentative D call TRBD2 (5 bases). Sequencing used PBMCs, obtained after 12 months of ibrutinib treatment. The receptor comes from a human donor with chronic lymphocytic leukemia. CDR3 DNA: TGTGCCAGCAGTTGGTCCACGGGGGAGACCCAGTACTTC. Amino acids: CASSWSTGETQYF.